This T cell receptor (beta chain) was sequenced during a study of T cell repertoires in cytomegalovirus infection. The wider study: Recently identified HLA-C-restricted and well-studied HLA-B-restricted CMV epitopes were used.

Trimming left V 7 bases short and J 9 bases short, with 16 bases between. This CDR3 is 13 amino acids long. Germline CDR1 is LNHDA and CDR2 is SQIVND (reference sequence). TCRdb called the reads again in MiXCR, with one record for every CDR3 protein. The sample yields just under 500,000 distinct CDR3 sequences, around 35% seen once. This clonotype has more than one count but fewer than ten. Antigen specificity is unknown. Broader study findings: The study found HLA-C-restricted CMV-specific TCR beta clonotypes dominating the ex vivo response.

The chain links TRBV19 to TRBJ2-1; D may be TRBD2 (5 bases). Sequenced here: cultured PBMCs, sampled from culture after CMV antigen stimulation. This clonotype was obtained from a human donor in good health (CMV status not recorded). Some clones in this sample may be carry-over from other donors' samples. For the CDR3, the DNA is TGTGCCAGTACCATGGGGAGTAATGGTGAGCAGTTCTTC. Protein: CASTMGSNGEQFF.